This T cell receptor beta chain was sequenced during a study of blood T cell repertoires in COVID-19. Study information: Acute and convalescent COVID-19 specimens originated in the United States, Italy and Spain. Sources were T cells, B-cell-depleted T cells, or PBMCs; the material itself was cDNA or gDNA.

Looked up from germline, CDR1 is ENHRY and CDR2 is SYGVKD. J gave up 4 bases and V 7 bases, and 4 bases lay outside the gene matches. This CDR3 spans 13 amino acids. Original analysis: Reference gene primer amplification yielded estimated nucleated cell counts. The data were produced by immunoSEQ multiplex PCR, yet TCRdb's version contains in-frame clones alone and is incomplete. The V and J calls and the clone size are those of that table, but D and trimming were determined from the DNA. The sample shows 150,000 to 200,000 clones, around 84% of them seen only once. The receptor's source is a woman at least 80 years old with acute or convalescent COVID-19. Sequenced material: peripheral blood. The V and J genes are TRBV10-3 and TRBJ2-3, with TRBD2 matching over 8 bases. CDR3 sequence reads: CAITRTSSDTQYF. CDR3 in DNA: TGTGCCATCACCAGGACTAGCTCAGATACGCAGTATTTT.